Sequencing of this T cell receptor beta chain was carried out in a study of blood T cells in healthy people across ages (dated by TCRdb to about 2015). Background on the whole study: In model experiments, template switching captured roughly one uniquely barcoded TCR beta cDNA molecule for every two T cells. Age-related changes in TCR beta repertoire diversity were measured in the study by deep sequencing normalized with unique cDNA molecular identifiers. Donors were grouped into four age groups: young (average 16 years), middle-aged (39), aged (approximately 58) and long-lived (roughly 80). To avoid experimental bias, donors of different ages were distributed randomly across sequencing lanes. For two donors (one aged 18 to 29 and one aged 80 or older), the study analyzed two additional independent replicas of 1 million unique cDNA reads from the same blood draw. Study-wide findings and limitations: The percentage of naive T cells measured by flow cytometry correlated strongly with observed TCR beta diversity. Donor CMV infection status was unknown, potentially confounding age-related changes in expanded clonotypes. Conclusive comparison of naive and antigen-experienced compartments was prevented by the profiling of bulk unsorted PBMCs. The long-lived group showed more naive CD4+ T cells, fewer expanded clones and increased TCR diversity than the aged group, suggesting age selection. Observed TCR beta diversity per million T cells fell roughly linearly with age, and a significant reduction was already apparent by age roughly 41. Total diversity estimates from one million sequenced T cells were considered lower bounds and underestimates.

Donors were about 36 systemically healthy Caucasian individuals from Russia aged roughly 6 to 95 years. Roughly 9 milliliters of peripheral blood were drawn from each donor into EDTA-treated Vacutainer tubes. Ficoll-Paque density-gradient centrifugation was used to isolate PBMCs, with at least 6.5 million per sample. Trizol reagent was used to extract total RNA from the PBMCs, yielding at least 6 micrograms per sample. The percentages of naive CD45RAhigh/CD27high T cells were determined by flow cytometry on a PBMC aliquot from every donor. As concerns this clonotype: It lacks a known antigen. The record has no base qualities; no much larger clone is one base away.

The germline V gene supplies CDR1 MDHEN and CDR2 SYDVKM. From cysteine to phenylalanine, the CDR3 is 17 amino acids long. The CDR3 DNA has 51 bases and is translated from base 1. V sheds 5 bases and J sheds 7 bases, leaving 27 bases between their ends. Library generation was performed with 5' RACE. Sequenced using an Illumina HiSeq 2500. A second PCR of roughly 6 to 11 cycles was performed with a sample-barcoded 5' primer and a J-beta primer mix. Each TCR beta cDNA molecule received a unique molecular identifier from a template-switch 5' adaptor carrying 12 random nucleotides. At least 2.5 million CDR3-containing paired-end reads were obtained from each sample. First-strand cDNA was synthesized from all RNA with the Mint cDNA synthesis kit, primed by a TRBC-specific oligonucleotide. Following uracil-DNA glycosylase treatment, a first 18-cycle PCR with universal primers M1SS and BC2_uni_R was performed on all cDNA. Per the original workflow: For normalization, 1 million high-quality reads, each with a distinct molecular identifier, were randomly selected from each sample. Reads sharing molecular identifiers were discarded rather than binned into consensus sequences. CDR3 identification, clonotype clustering and error correction used MiTCR with a Q25 quality threshold and the strictest error-elimination algorithm. A nonparametric unseen species model with Euler transformation was used to estimate a lower bound on total TCR beta diversity. TCRdb itself trimmed the public reads at Q25 with fastp, ran MiXCR and retained productive beta chains. Rows merge per CDR3 protein into single entries with the most common DNA and genes. TCRdb's processing, not the authors' own work, is the source of the V and J calls. Within this sample are 1 million to 1.2 million distinct CDR3 sequences, with around two fifths of them counted one time only. The leading ten clones occupy under 15% of the sample.

This clonotype originated in a man younger than 35 in good health. Sequencing input: blood. Recombination connected TRBV28 to TRBJ2-7; the D segment is perhaps TRBD1 or TRBD2, each sharing 5 matched bases. The nucleotide sequence is TGTGCCAGCAGTAGCGAATCCGGGACGGAGTCCTACAATGAGCAGTACTTC. It codes for CASSSESGTESYNEQYF. Extended through the reference TRBV28 and TRBJ2-7 proteins, this CDR3 yields the full variable domain: DVKVTQSSRYLVKRTGEKVFLECVQDMDHENMFWYRQDPGLGLRLIYFSYDVKMKEKGDIPEGYSVSREKKERFSLILESASTNQTSMYLCASSSESGTESYNEQYFGPGTRLTVT.